This entry lists 9 T cell receptor beta chains sequenced from one sample in a study of blood T cell repertoires in COVID-19. The table came from immunoSEQ multiplex PCR; TCRdb's copy has only in-frame clones and leaves some out. The repertoire holds under 450,000 clones, with 80% to 95% as singletons. Sequenced input: PBMCs or T cells enriched from blood (not recorded which). All receptors come from a middle-aged woman who had been exposed to COVID-19.

The chain carries TRBV7-3 and TRBJ2-1; possibly TRBD2 for D (5 bases). CDR3 length: 14 residues. V gave up 2 bases and J gave up 3 bases, with 8 bases separating them. Germline V gene sequence: CDR1 SGHTA, CDR2 FQGTGA. CDR3 loop: CASSLFGDYNEQFF. The CDR3 nucleotides are TGTGCCAGCAGCTTATTCGGGGACTACAATGAGCAGTTCTTC.

The chain combines TRBV24-1 with TRBJ1-1; D is ambiguous. The ends were cut back, 1 base at V and 11 bases at J, with 13 bases in the middle. Germline CDR1 reads KGHDR; CDR2 reads SFDVKD. The CDR3 contains 13 residues. The CDR3 nucleotides read TGTGCCACCAGTGATTTTGCCCAGGTCGGTGCTTTCTTT. Translation gives CATSDFAQVGAFF.

The chain has TRBV19 and TRBJ1-1; the D gene is possibly TRBD1 (6 bases). The V end was cut by 5 bases, the J end by 7 bases, with 14 bases between. This CDR3 spans 13 amino acids. Germline CDR1 reads LNHDA; CDR2 reads SQIVND (reference sequence). The CDR3 DNA reads as TGTGCCAGTAGTGATTACAGGGAAAGTGAAGCTTTCTTT. Amino acids: CASSDYRESEAFF.

The chain links TRBV18 to TRBJ2-7, with 8 positions matching TRBD1. The CDR3 sequence is 14 residues long. Germline V gene data show CDR1 as KGHSH and CDR2 as LQKENI. With V trimmed by 6 bases and J by 6 bases, 10 bases remained unmatched. This chain's CDR3 is CASSPGTGSLEQYF. The CDR3, as DNA: TGTGCCAGCTCTCCCGGGACAGGATCTCTCGAGCAGTACTTC.

V and J are TRBV19 and TRBJ2-4; the match to TRBD1 covers 7 bases. From germline, CDR1 is LNHDA and CDR2 SQIVND (reference sequence). The V and J ends lost 4 bases and 9 bases, in that order; junction bases with no gene match: 9. The CDR3 contains 14 residues. In DNA form, the CDR3 reads TGTGCCAGTAGTACCCAGGGACAGTGGGGCATTCAGTACTTC. It translates to CASSTQGQWGIQYF.

This chain links TRBV5-4 with TRBJ2-2; 15 nucleotides line up with TRBD2. V was pared by 6 bases and J by 5 bases, with 5 bases of the junction left unmatched. The CDR3 runs 16 residues. Germline lookup yields CDR1 SGHNT and CDR2 YYREEE (reference sequence). The CDR3 DNA follows: TGTGCCAGCACCTCCGGACTAGCGGGGGGGACCGGGGAGCTGTTTTTT. This gives the protein CASTSGLAGGTGELFF.

The chain employs TRBV19 and TRBJ2-7, with 10 bases fitting TRBD1. This CDR3 comprises 15 residues. The ends lost 5 bases at V and 1 base at J; junction bases unmatched: 5. Germline CDR1 and CDR2: LNHDA and SQIVND (reference sequence). CDR3 DNA sequence: TGTGCCAGTAGTGAGCGACAGGGGGCGTCCTACGAGCAGTACTTC. Protein: CASSERQGASYEQYF.

This sequence joins TRBV6-5 and TRBJ2-7; tentative D call: TRBD1 (5 bases). CDR3 length equals 15 residues. The V and J ends lost 3 bases and 0 bases respectively, with 12 bases between them. The V gene's germline CDR1 is MNHEY and CDR2 SVGAGI. Written as DNA, the CDR3 is TGTGCCAGCAGTTATGGCGGCGACAGCTCCTACGAGCAGTACTTC. Translated, it gives CASSYGGDSSYEQYF.

The J gene is TRBJ2-1, the V gene TRBV6-2 or TRBV6-3; 11 nucleotides agree with TRBD1. With V trimmed by 5 bases and J by 2 bases, 5 bases remained unmatched. The length of the CDR3 is 16 residues. The V gene's germline CDR1 is MNHEY and CDR2 SVGEGT. CDR3 bases: TGTGCCAGCAGTACGCCGGGACAGGGGGCCTACAATGAGCAGTTCTTC. This gives the protein CASSTPGQGAYNEQFF.